The clone carrying this T cell receptor (beta chain) showed up just a few times. Via MiXCR, TCRdb re-called the 5' RACE reads, giving one row per CDR3 protein. The repertoire has about 140,000 distinct CDR3 sequences, 20% to 25% of them found once; the top ten carry around 22%. This specimen comes from a study of T-cell memory formation after mild COVID-19. Background on the study: Largely donor-specific TCR clusters were found.

This TCR was sampled from an adult woman who had mild COVID-19 (a few samples of this study predate the infection). Cell type and time point are not known. Sequencing used PBMCs or a T cell subset sorted from them (not recorded which).

CDR3 in DNA: TGTGCCAGCAGTTACTTGGCAGGTGATGGGGACACTGAAGCTTTCTTT. This sequence encodes CASSYLAGDGDTEAFF. The genes are TRBV6-5 and TRBJ1-1; D gene unclear. Germline assignment: CDR1 MNHEY and CDR2 SVGAGI. This CDR3 has 16 residues. The ends were cut back, 1 base at V and 3 bases at J, with 15 bases in the middle.